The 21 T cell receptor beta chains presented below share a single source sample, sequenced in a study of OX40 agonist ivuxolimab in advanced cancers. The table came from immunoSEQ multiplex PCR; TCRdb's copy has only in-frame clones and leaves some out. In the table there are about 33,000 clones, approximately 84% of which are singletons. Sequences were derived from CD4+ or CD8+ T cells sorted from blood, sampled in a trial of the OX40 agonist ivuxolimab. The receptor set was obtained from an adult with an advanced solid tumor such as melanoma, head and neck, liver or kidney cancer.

CDR3 sequence reads: CASSRGSVEYTEAFF. The CDR3 DNA reads TGTGCCAGCAGTCGAGGCTCCGTGGAATACACTGAAGCTTTCTTT. The chain couples TRBV28 to TRBJ1-1; D gene uncertain. The CDR3 sequence is 15 residues long. The germline CDR1 and CDR2 sequences are MDHEN and SYDVKM. Trimming took off 5 bases at V and 3 bases at J, with 16 bases between the two ends.

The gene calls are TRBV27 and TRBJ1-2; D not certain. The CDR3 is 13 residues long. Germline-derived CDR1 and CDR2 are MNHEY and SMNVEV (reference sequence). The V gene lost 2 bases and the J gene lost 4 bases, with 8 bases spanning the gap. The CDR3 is CASSLAPGYGYTF. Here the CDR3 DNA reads TGTGCCAGCAGTTTAGCGCCGGGCTATGGCTACACCTTC.

The CDR3 nucleotides are TGTGCCAGCTCACCAACTCCCCTAGCTGACGCCTACGAGCAGTACTTC. Protein: CASSPTPLADAYEQYF. The chain combines TRBV18 with TRBJ2-7; tentatively, D is TRBD2 (5 bases). Trimming pared 2 bases from V and 2 bases from J, leaving 16 bases between. The length of the CDR3 is 16 residues. The germline V gene has CDR1 KGHSH and CDR2 LQKENI.

The CDR3 is CASSPSGNEQYF. The CDR3 DNA sequence: TGTGCCAGCAGCCCCTCGGGGAACGAGCAGTACTTC. The genes are TRBV6-5 and TRBJ2-7; a possible D gene is TRBD2 (5 bases). V lost 6 bases and J lost 5, with 11 bases in between. Germline assignment: CDR1 MNHEY and CDR2 SVGAGI. The CDR3 runs to 12 residues.

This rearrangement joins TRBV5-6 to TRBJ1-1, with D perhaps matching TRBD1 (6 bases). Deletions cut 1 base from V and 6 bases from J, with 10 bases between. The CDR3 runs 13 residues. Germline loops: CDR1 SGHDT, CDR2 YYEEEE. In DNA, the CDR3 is TGTGCCAGCAGCTTGACAGGGCGCGCTGAAGCTTTCTTT. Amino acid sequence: CASSLTGRAEAFF.

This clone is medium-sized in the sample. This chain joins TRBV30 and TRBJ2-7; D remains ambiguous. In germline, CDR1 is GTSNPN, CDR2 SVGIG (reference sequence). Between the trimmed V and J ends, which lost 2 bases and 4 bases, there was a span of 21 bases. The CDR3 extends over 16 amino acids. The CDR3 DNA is TGTGCCTGGAGTACCGTATGGGCTCAGGACGGATACGAGCAGTACTTC. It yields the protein CAWSTVWAQDGYEQYF.

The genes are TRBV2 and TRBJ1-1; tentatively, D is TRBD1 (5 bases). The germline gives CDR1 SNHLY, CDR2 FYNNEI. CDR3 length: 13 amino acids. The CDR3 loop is CAIGGGETKEAFF. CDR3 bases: TGTGCAATTGGCGGGGGGGAAACTAAAGAAGCTTTCTTT.

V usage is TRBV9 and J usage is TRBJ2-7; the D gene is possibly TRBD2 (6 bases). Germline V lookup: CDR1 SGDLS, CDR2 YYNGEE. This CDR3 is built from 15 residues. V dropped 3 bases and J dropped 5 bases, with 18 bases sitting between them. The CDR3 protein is CASSGAAGSWNEQYF. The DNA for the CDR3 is TGTGCCAGCAGCGGTGCCGCCGGGAGTTGGAACGAGCAGTACTTC.

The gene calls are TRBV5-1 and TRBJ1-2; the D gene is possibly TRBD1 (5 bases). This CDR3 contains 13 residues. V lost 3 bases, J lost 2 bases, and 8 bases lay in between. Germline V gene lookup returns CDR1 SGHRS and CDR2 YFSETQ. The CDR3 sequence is CASSSDTNYGYTF. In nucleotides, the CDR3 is TGCGCCAGCAGCTCGGACACCAACTATGGCTACACCTTC. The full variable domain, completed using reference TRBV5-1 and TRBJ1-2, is KAGVTQTPRYLIKTRGQQVTLSCSPISGHRSVSWYQQTPGQGLQFLFEYFSETQRNKGNFPGRFSGRQFSNSRSEMNVSTLELGDSALYLCASSSDTNYGYTFGSGTRLTVV.

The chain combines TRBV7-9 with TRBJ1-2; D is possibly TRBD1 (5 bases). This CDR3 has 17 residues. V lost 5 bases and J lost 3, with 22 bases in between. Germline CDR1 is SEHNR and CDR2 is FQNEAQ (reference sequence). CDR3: CASSAKTSGWGYYGYTF. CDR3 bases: TGTGCCAGCAGCGCTAAGACCTCAGGGTGGGGTTACTATGGCTACACCTTC.

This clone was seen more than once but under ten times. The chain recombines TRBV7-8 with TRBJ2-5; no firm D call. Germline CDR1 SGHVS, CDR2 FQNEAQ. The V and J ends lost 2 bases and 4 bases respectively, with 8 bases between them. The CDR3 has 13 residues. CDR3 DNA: TGTGCCAGCAGCTTATGGTGGCGAGAGACCCAGTACTTC. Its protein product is CASSLWWRETQYF.

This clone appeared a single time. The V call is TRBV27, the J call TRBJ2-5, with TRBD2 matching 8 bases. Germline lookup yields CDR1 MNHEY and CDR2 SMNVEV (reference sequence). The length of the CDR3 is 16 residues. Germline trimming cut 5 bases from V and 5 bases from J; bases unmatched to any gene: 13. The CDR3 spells CASSPFLAGEGETQYF. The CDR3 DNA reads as TGTGCCAGCAGTCCCTTCCTAGCGGGTGAAGGGGAGACCCAGTACTTC.

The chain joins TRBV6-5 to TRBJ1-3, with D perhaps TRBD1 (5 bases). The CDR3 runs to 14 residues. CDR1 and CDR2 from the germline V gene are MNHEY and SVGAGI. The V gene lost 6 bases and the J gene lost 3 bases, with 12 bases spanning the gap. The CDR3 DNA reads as TGTGCCAGCAGCCCCGGGGGATTTGGAAACACCATATATTTT. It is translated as CASSPGGFGNTIYF.

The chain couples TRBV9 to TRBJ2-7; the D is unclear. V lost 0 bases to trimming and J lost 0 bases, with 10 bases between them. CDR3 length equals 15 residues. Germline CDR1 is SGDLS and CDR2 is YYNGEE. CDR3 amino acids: CASSVGAGTSYEQYF. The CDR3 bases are TGTGCCAGCAGCGTAGGTGCAGGTACCTCCTACGAGCAGTACTTC.

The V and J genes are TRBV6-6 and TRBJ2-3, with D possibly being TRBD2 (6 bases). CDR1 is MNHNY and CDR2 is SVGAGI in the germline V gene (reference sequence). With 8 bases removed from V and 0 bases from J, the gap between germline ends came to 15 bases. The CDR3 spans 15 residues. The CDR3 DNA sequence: TGTGCCAGCGGATTACCGGGAGATAGCACAGATACGCAGTATTTT. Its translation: CASGLPGDSTDTQYF.

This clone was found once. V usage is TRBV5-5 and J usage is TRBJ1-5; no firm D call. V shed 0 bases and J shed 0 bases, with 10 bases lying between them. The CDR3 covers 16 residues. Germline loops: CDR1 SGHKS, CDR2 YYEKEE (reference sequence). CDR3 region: CASSLATSNSNQPQHF. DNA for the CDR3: TGTGCCAGCAGCTTGGCTACATCAAATAGCAATCAGCCCCAGCATTTT.

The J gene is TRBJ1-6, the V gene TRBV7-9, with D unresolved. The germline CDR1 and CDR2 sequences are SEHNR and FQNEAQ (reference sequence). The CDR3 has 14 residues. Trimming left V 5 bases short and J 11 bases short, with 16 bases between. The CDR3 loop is CASSPDGRVAPLHF. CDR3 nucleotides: TGTGCCAGCAGCCCCGACGGAAGAGTGGCACCCCTCCACTTT.

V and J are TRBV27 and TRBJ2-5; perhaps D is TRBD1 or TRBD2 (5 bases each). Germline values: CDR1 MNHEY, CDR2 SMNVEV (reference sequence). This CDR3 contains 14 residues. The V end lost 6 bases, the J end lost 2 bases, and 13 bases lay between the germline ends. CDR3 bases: TGTGCCAGCAGGTCCGGGGCATCACAAGAGACCCAGTACTTC. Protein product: CASRSGASQETQYF.

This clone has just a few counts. The CDR3 loop is CASSDRGANTEAFF. The CDR3 DNA reads TGTGCCAGCAGCGACAGGGGGGCGAACACTGAAGCTTTCTTT. V gene TRBV13 combines with J gene TRBJ1-1; 9 nucleotides align to TRBD1. The CDR3 consists of 14 residues. The V gene's germline CDR1 is PRHDT and CDR2 FYEKMQ (reference sequence). Trimming took 5 bases from V and 1 from J; bases not matched to a gene: 2. Looking up the rest from reference TRBV13 and TRBJ1-1 gives the full variable domain: AAGVIQSPRHLIKEKRETATLKCYPIPRHDTVYWYQQGPGQDPQFLISFYEKMQSDKGSIPDRFSAQQFSDYHSELNMSSLELGDSALYFCASSDRGANTEAFFGQGTRLTVV.

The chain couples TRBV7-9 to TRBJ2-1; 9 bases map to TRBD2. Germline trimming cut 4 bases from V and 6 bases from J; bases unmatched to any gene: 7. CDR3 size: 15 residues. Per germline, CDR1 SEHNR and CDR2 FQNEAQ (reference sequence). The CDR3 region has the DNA TGTGCCAGCAGCTCGGGACTAGCAGAACTCAATGAGCAGTTCTTC. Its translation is CASSSGLAELNEQFF. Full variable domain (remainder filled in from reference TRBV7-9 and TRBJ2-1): DTGVSQNPRHKITKRGQNVTFRCDPISEHNRLYWYRQTLGQGPEFLTYFQNEAQLEKSRLLSDRFSAERPKGSFSTLEIQRTEQGDSAMYLCASSSGLAELNEQFFGPGTRLTVL.

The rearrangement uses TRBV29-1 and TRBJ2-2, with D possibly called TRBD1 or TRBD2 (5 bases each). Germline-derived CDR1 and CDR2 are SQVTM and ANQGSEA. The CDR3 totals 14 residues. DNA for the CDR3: TGCACGGTCGGGGCCCCGGCGAACACCGGGGAGCTGTTTTTT. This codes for CTVGAPANTGELFF.